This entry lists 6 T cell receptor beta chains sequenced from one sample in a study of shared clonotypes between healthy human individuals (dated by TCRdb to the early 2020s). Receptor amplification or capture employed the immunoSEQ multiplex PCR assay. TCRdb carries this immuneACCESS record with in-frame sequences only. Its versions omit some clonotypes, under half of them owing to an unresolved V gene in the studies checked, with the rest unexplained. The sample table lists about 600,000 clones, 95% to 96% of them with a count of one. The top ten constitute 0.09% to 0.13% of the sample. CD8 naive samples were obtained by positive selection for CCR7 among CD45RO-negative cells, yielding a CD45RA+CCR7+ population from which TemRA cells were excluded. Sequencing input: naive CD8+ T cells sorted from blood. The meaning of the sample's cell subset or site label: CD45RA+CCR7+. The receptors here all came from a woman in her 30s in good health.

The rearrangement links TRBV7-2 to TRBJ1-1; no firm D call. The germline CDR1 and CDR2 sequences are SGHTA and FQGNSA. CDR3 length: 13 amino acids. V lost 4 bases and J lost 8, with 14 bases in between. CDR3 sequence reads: CASSYLRGSEAFF. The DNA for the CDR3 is TGTGCCAGCAGCTACCTACGGGGATCGGAAGCTTTCTTT.

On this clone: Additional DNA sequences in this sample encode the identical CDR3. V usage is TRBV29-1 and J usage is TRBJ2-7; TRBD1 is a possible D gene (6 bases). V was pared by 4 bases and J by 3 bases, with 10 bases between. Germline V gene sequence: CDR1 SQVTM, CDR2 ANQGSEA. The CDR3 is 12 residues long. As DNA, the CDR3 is TGCAGCGTTGGGCAGGGGATCTACGAGCAGTACTTC. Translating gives CSVGQGIYEQYF.

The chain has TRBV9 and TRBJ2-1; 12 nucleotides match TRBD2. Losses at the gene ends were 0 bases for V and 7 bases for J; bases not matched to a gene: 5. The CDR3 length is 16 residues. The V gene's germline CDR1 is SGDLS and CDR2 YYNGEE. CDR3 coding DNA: TGTGCCAGCAGCGTAGGAGCTAGCGGGAGGGATAATGAGCAGTTCTTC. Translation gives CASSVGASGRDNEQFF.

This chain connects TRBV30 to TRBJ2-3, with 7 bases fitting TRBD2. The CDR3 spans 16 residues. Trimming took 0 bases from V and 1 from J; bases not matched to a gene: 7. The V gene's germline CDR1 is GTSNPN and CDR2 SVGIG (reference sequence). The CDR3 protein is CAWSVRSGWGTDTQYF. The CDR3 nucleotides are TGTGCCTGGAGTGTACGTAGCGGGTGGGGCACAGATACGCAGTATTTT.

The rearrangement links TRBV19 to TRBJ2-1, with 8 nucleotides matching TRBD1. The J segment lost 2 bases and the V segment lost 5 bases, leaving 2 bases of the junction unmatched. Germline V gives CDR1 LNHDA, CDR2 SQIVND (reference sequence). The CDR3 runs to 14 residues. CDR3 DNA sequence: TGTGCCAGTAGTTACAGGGGGACCTACAATGAGCAGTTCTTC. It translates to CASSYRGTYNEQFF.

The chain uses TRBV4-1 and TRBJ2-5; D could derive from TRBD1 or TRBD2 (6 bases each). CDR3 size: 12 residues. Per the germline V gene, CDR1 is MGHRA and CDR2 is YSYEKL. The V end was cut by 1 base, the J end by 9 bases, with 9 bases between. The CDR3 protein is CASSQGGAAQYF. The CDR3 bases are TGCGCCAGCAGCCAAGGGGGGGCGGCCCAGTACTTC.